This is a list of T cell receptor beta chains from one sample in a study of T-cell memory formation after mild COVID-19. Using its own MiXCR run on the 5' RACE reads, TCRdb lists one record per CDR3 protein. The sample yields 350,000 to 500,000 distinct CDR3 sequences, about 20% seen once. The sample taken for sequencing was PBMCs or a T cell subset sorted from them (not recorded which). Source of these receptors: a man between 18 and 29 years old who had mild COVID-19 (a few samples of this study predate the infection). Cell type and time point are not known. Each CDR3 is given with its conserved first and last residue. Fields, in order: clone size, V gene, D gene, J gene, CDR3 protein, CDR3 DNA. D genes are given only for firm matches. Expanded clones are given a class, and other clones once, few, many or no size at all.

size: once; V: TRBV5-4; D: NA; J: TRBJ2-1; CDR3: CASSLFGYEQFF; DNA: TGTGCCAGCAGCTTGTTTGGGTATGAGCAGTTCTTC
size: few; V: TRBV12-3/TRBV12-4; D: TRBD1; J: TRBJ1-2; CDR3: CASSHRTGQGSGGYTF; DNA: TGTGCCAGCAGCCACCGGACAGGGCAAGGGTCGGGTGGCTACACCTTC
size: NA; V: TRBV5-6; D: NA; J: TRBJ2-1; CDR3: CASSLTGISSYNEQFF; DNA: TGTGCCAGCAGCTTAACAGGGATCAGCTCCTACAATGAGCAGTTCTTC
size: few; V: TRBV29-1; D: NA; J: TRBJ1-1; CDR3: CSVNGEGALAFF; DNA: TGCAGCGTTAACGGGGAGGGAGCGTTAGCTTTCTTT
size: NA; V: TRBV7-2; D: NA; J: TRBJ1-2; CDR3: CASSSNRGDDYGYTF; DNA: TGTGCCAGCAGCTCCAACCGGGGGGATGACTATGGCTACACCTTC
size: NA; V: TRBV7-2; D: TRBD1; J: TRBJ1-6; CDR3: CASSADRGRVSPLHF; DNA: TGTGCCAGCAGCGCAGACAGGGGGCGGGTTTCACCCCTCCACTTT
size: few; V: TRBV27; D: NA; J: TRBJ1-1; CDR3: CASSLNRGGTEAFF; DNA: TGTGCCAGCAGTTTAAATAGGGGAGGCACTGAAGCTTTCTTT
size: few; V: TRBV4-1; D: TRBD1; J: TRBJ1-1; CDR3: CASSQDFLRGYTEAFF; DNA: TGCGCCAGCAGCCAAGATTTCCTCAGGGGGTACACTGAAGCTTTCTTT
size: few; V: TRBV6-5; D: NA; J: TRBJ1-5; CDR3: CASSYGGLGSNQPQHF; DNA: TGTGCCAGCAGTTATGGGGGGTTGGGGAGCAATCAGCCCCAGCATTTT
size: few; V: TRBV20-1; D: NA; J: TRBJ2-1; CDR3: CSAPGEWSSINEQFF; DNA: TGCAGTGCTCCCGGGGAGTGGTCTAGCATCAATGAGCAGTTCTTC
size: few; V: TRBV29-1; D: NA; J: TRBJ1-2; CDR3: CSVVDPEVGLDYGYTF; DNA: TGCAGCGTTGTAGACCCCGAGGTGGGGCTTGACTATGGCTACACCTTC
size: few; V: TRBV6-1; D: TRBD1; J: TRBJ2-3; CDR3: CASGSGQGSDTQYF; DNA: TGTGCCAGCGGCTCGGGACAGGGATCAGATACGCAGTATTTT
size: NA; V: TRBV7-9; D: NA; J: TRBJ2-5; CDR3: CASSPRSRGETQYF; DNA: TGTGCCAGCAGCCCTAGATCGAGGGGGGAGACCCAGTACTTC
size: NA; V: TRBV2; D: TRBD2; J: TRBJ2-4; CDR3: CASSVSGRDIQYF; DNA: TGTGCCAGCAGTGTTTCAGGGAGGGACATTCAGTACTTC
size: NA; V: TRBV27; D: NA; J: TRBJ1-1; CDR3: CASSFDLRVRNTEAFF; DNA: TGTGCCAGCAGTTTTGACCTCAGAGTTAGGAACACTGAAGCTTTCTTT
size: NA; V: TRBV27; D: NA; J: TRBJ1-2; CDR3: CASSFARDRGYTF; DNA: TGTGCCAGCAGTTTCGCCAGGGACCGGGGCTACACCTTC
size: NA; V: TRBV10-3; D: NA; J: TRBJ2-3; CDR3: CAIGTTGASTDTQYF; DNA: TGTGCCATCGGGACGACGGGGGCTAGCACAGATACGCAGTATTTT
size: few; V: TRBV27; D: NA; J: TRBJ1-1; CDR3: CASSRRQTYTEAFF; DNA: TGTGCCAGCAGTCGGAGACAGACTTACACTGAAGCTTTCTTT
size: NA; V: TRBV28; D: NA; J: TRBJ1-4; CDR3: CASSPFSEKLFF; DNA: TGTGCCAGCAGCCCCTTTAGTGAAAAACTGTTTTTT
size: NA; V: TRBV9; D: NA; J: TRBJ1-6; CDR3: CASSVGVFSPLHF; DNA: TGTGCCAGCAGCGTAGGGGTCTTTTCACCCCTCCACTTT
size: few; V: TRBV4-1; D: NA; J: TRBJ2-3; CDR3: CASSQERSDTQYF; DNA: TGCGCCAGCAGCCAAGAACGCTCGGATACGCAGTATTTT
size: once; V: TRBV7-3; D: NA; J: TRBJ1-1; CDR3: CASSPTGLGNTEAFF; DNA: TGTGCCAGCAGCCCTACAGGGTTGGGGAACACTGAAGCTTTCTTT
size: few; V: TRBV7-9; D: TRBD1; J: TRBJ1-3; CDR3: CASSPTGEAGNTIYF; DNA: TGTGCCAGCAGCCCCACAGGGGAGGCAGGAAACACCATATATTTT
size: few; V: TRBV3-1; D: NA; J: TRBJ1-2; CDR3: CASSQDNFGGNYGYTF; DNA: TGTGCCAGCAGCCAAGATAATTTCGGGGGAAATTATGGCTACACCTTC
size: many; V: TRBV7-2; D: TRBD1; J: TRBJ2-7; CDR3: CASSFGTGGFYEQYF; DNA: TGTGCCAGCAGCTTTGGGACAGGGGGTTTCTACGAGCAGTACTTC
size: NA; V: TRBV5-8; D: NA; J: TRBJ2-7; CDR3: CASSSDHYEQYF; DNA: TGTGCCAGCAGCTCGGACCACTACGAGCAGTACTTC
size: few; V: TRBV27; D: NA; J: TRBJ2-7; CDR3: CASSWGPTYEQYF; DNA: TGTGCCAGCAGTTGGGGCCCAACCTACGAGCAGTACTTC
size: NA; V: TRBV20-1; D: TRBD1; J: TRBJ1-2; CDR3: CSARAGTGSPGYTF; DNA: TGCAGTGCTAGAGCCGGGACAGGGAGCCCTGGCTACACCTTC
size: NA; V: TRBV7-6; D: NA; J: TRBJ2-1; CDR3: CASSPSLLEQFF; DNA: TGTGCCAGCAGCCCCAGTTTGCTAGAGCAGTTCTTC
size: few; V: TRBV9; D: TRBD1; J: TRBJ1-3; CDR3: CASSVTPTGRSSGNTIYF; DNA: TGTGCCAGCAGCGTAACCCCGACAGGGCGCAGCTCTGGAAACACCATATATTTT
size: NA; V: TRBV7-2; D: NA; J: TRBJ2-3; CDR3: CATELGDTDTQYF; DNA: TGTGCCACCGAGCTAGGGGACACAGATACGCAGTATTTT
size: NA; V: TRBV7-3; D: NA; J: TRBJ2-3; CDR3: CASSLVGDATQYF; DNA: TGTGCCAGCAGCTTGGTGGGGGATGCTACGCAGTATTTT
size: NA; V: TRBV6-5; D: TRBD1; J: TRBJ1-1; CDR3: CASSPLPDRAEAFF; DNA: TGTGCCAGCAGTCCTCTCCCGGACAGGGCCGAAGCTTTCTTT
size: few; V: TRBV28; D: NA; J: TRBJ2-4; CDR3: CASRESTGLQYF; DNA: TGTGCCAGCAGGGAATCGACGGGCCTACAGTACTTC
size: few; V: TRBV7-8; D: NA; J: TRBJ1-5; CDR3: CASSLAGFRNNQPQHF; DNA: TGTGCCAGCAGCTTAGCGGGGTTCCGAAACAATCAGCCCCAGCATTTT